This T cell receptor (beta chain) was sequenced in a study of shared clonotypes between healthy human individuals. The method was immunoSEQ multiplex PCR; TCRdb's version includes in-frame clones alone and lacks a portion of them. The repertoire holds more than 2,000,000 clones, 80% to 95% seen once, with about 0.39% in the top ten. The CDR3 sequence is 16 residues long. Looked up from germline, CDR1 is SGHDT and CDR2 is YYEEEE. Trimming stripped 4 bases from V and 5 bases from J, with 19 bases between. Sequencing was carried out using naive CD4+ T cells from PBMCs. The subset here: CD45RA+ positively selected. This chain joins TRBV5-6 and TRBJ2-1; D remains unclear. The TCR sequence derives from a man aged 18 to 35 in good health. Some clones in this sample may be carry-over from other donors' samples. In DNA form, the CDR3 reads TGTGCCAGCAGCCCCCCGGACCCCATTGGGGACAATGAGCAGTTCTTC. Encoded protein: CASSPPDPIGDNEQFF.